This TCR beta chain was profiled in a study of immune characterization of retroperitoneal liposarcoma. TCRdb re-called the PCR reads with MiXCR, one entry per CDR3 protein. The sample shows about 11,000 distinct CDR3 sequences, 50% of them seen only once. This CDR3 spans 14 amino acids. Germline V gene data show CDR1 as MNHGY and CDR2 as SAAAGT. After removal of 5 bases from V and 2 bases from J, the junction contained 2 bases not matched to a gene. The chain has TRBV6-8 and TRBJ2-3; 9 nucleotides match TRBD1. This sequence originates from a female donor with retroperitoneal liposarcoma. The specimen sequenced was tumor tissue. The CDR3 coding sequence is TGTGCCAGCAGTGGGGACAGGGTCACAGATACGCAGTATTTT. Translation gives CASSGDRVTDTQYF.